These 2 T cell receptor beta chains were all obtained from the same sample, sequenced in a study of PD-1 blockade in classical Hodgkin lymphoma (TCRdb year 2020). Preparation of the library involved the immunoSEQ multiplex PCR assay. Here the immuneACCESS table is served through TCRdb, limited to in-frame sequences with V and J called. Missing clones are a known gap in these copies; in checked studies unresolved V genes cover under half, and the rest lacks a known reason. The sample has 25,000 to 35,000 clones on record, more than 80% of them singletons. Together, the top ten hold 2.4% of the sample. This specimen's time point label, per the study, means: cycle 4 day 1 (C4D1), after six to seven weeks of nivolumab. Every trial patient had relapsed following autologous stem cell transplantation, and prior brentuximab vedotin exposure was what differed among cohorts A, B and C. CD4+ T cells were purified from thawed PBMCs by magnetic negative selection with a Miltenyi CD4+ T cell isolation kit.

The material sequenced was CD4+ T cells from blood, taken before the fourth cycle of nivolumab. The source of these receptors is a human donor with classical Hodgkin lymphoma.

The chain carries TRBV5-6 and TRBJ1-1; no clear D. CDR3 length: 14 amino acids. The V end lost 4 bases, the J end lost 5 bases, and 15 bases lay between the germline ends. Looked up from germline, CDR1 is SGHDT and CDR2 is YYEEEE. CDR3 loop: CASSRSPSGTEAFF. In nucleotides, the CDR3 is TGTGCCAGCAGCCGTAGTCCCTCGGGGACTGAAGCTTTCTTT.

This chain uses TRBV19 with TRBJ2-7; 9 bases line up with TRBD1. The V segment lost 4 bases and the J segment 4 bases; nucleotides outside the gene matches: 8. The CDR3 runs 15 residues. CDR1 is LNHDA, CDR2 SQIVND, per germline (reference sequence). DNA of the CDR3: TGTGCCAGTAGTACTGGGACAGGGCCTTTTTACGAGCAGTACTTC. Protein sequence: CASSTGTGPFYEQYF.